This T cell receptor (beta chain) was sequenced in a study of cytomegalovirus exposure and HLA in healthy donors. General study points: Productive rates of about 90% or about 30% were seen for most TCR beta V segments in an earlier analysis. Later analysis associated a missense DCLRE1C variant with TCR beta V- and J-gene trimming. Altogether, around 160 TCR beta chains were recorded as cytomegalovirus-associated. Most TCR sequences were seen very rarely across donors, but some public TCRs occurred in many.

As regards this clone: Its antigen is unknown.

Deletions cut 0 bases from V and 2 bases from J, with 10 bases between. This CDR3 has 15 residues. Germline V gene lookup returns CDR1 LGHNA and CDR2 YNFKEQ. The PCR used 60 Vbeta and 13 Jbeta primers. TCRdb's table, derived via immunoSEQ multiplex PCR, lists solely in-frame clones and lacks some. This sample carries 80,000 or so clones, approximately 62% of them seen once, and the ten largest clones take 4.4%. The sequenced sample was PBMCs. V and J are TRBV4-2 and TRBJ1-2; D gene ambiguous. The receptor comes from a male donor in good health and CMV-seropositive. For the CDR3, the DNA is TGTGCCAGCAGCCAAGAAGGAGGTACGAACTATGGCTACACCTTC. Translated: CASSQEGGTNYGYTF.